The sequence of this TCR beta chain was determined in a study of cytomegalovirus exposure and HLA in healthy donors. The germline gives CDR1 SGHRS, CDR2 YFSETQ. Trimming took off 4 bases at V and 9 bases at J, with 17 bases between the two ends. This CDR3 is 14 amino acids long. The PCR contained 60 Vbeta and 13 Jbeta primers. Data came from immunoSEQ multiplex PCR; TCRdb stores just in-frame clones and leaves some out. The data hold around 160,000 clones, with around 84% observed a single time. Notes on the study in general: Likely technical artifact: a cluster of highly shared sequence variants.

A note on this clone: Antigen specificity is unknown.

The specimen sequenced was PBMCs. The TCR originated in a male donor in good health and CMV-seropositive. The rearrangement links TRBV5-1 to TRBJ2-1; maybe TRBD2 (6 bases). CDR3 DNA sequence: TGCGCCAGCAGCCCCGGTGCGGGGCCAGGTGAGCAGTTCTTC. This encodes CASSPGAGPGEQFF.